The 8 T cell receptor beta chains listed next were all sequenced from one sample in a study of T cells in localized non-small cell lung cancer (dated by TCRdb to about 2020). The library was generated by the immunoSEQ multiplex PCR assay. This immuneACCESS table, as held by TCRdb, lists in-frame sequences with V and J called but not all clones. Of the missing ones, under half trace to an unresolved V gene in checked studies; the others have no known cause. This sample comprises 45,000 to 70,000 clones, roughly 89% of them detected only once. Of the sample, roughly 5.1% is held by the ten largest clones. This sample comprised peripheral blood, obtained before any cancer treatment. The receptors derive from a woman between 35 and 75 years old with stage I lung adenocarcinoma.

The CDR3 here is CASSYGQKNSPLHF. CDR3 nucleotide sequence: TGTGCCAGCAGTTACGGGCAGAAGAATTCACCCCTCCACTTT. This chain uses TRBV6-6 with TRBJ1-6; D is unclear. Trimming took 2 bases from V and 7 from J, leaving 9 bases between them. Germline V CDR1 and CDR2: MNHNY, SVGAGI (reference sequence). This CDR3 comprises 14 residues.

The chain employs TRBV5-6 and TRBJ2-3, with a possible D match to TRBD2 (5 bases). The germline V and J ends were trimmed by 0 bases and 0 bases, with 14 bases remaining between them. The CDR3 loop spans 17 amino acids. CDR1 and CDR2 from the germline V gene are SGHDT and YYEEEE. The CDR3 protein is CASSLAGRSGSTDTQYF. Written as DNA, the CDR3 is TGTGCCAGCAGCTTGGCCGGCCGTTCGGGGAGCACAGATACGCAGTATTTT.

This CDR3 is CASSQDPVAHHLAKNIQYF. In DNA form, the CDR3 reads TGCGCCAGCAGCCAAGATCCGGTGGCGCACCATTTAGCCAAAAACATTCAGTACTTC. This chain uses TRBV4-3 with TRBJ2-4; no clear D. This CDR3 region has 19 residues. Trimming took 0 bases from V and 0 from J, leaving 18 bases between them. Germline assignment: CDR1 LGHNA and CDR2 YSLEER.

The V call is TRBV6-5, the J call TRBJ2-7, with unresolved D. The CDR3 sequence is 12 residues long. From germline, CDR1 is MNHEY and CDR2 SVGAGI. V shed 11 bases and J shed 0 bases, with 11 bases lying between them. The CDR3 DNA follows: TGTGCCTCCCTGCGTAACTCCTACGAGCAGTACTTC. This sequence encodes CASLRNSYEQYF.

The V call is TRBV20-1, the J call TRBJ2-7; no reliable D call. V was clipped by 4 bases and J by 9 bases, with 10 bases between them. Germline V gives CDR1 DFQATT, CDR2 SNEGSKA (reference sequence). This CDR3 has 10 amino acids. The CDR3 nucleotides are TGCAGTGCTACCAATCGATTGCAGTACTTC. Translated, it gives CSATNRLQYF.

The chain combines TRBV29-1 with TRBJ2-7; 11 bases match TRBD1. CDR3 length equals 12 residues. Germline V gene data show CDR1 as SQVTM and CDR2 as ANQGSEA. With V trimmed by 7 bases and J by 5 bases, 4 bases remained unmatched. The CDR3 loop is CSAWDRGDEQYF. CDR3 nucleotide sequence: TGCAGCGCCTGGGACAGGGGGGACGAGCAGTACTTC.

This chain uses TRBV19 with TRBJ2-7, with 7 nucleotides matching TRBD1. V dropped 4 bases and J dropped 0; count of bases not matched to a gene: 3. Germline lookup yields CDR1 LNHDA and CDR2 SQIVND (reference sequence). The CDR3 has 14 amino acids. The CDR3 loop is CASSKTGLSYEQYF. CDR3 nucleotide sequence: TGTGCCAGTAGTAAGACAGGGCTCTCCTACGAGCAGTACTTC.

The chain is built from TRBV28 and TRBJ1-5; 9 bases agree with TRBD1. This CDR3 is built from 18 residues. CDR1 MDHEN and CDR2 SYDVKM come from the germline V gene. The V gene end was trimmed by 5 bases and the J gene end by 4 bases; junction bases not matched to a gene: 15. Written as DNA, the CDR3 is TGTGCCAGCAGTACGACTCCGGGACAGGGCTCGGGTAATCAGCCCCAGCATTTT. It specifies CASSTTPGQGSGNQPQHF.